This T cell receptor beta chain comes out of a study of blood T cells in healthy people across ages. J lost 3 bases, V lost 2 bases, and 8 bases had no gene match. CDR1 and CDR2 (germline): SGHRS, YFSETQ. The CDR3 has 16 residues. General observations from the study: Leaving the PBMCs unsorted stopped any conclusive comparison of naive versus antigen-experienced cells.

To note about this clonotype: Its antigen is not identified.

The second PCR ran roughly 7 to 12 cycles with a sample-barcoded 5' primer and J-beta primers. Each CDR3 protein is one row after TCRdb ran MiXCR on the 5' RACE reads. Of roughly 1.9 million distinct CDR3 sequences listed, approximately 40% are singletons. Per individual sample, total RNA of at least 5.5 micrograms was extracted. The specimen was blood. The V call is TRBV5-1, the J call TRBJ2-1; 7 bases map to TRBD2. This clonotype was sampled from a human donor in good health. CDR3 in amino acids: CASSLRDYQFYNEQFF. CDR3 bases: TGCGCCAGCAGCTTACGGGACTACCAATTCTACAATGAGCAGTTCTTC.